This T cell receptor beta chain originates from a study of regulatory T cells in long-lasting Graves disease. As to time point: newly diagnosed GD, antithyroid drugs for less than 3 months. The TCR library was prepared using RNA isolated from PBMCs. General study points: Examination was confined to peripheral blood, excluding thyroid tissue. Newly diagnosed patients shared about 950 public clonotypes; persistent patients shared around 2,500.

This clonotype showed up many times. Its antigen is still unknown. Through Arm-PCR of CDR3 regions and iRepertoire HTBI primers, TCR beta libraries were built. TCRdb independently ran MiXCR on the multiplex PCR reads; one entry per CDR3 protein. The table has 620,000 or so distinct CDR3 sequences, 15% to 20% seen once. Trimming stripped 8 bases from V and 0 bases from J, with 24 bases between. Germline CDR1 and CDR2: LNHDA and SQIVND (reference sequence). The CDR3 loop spans 18 amino acids. This same sample was also taken into another study, of T cells in Graves' hyperthyroidism and ophthalmopathy. According to that study: Before onset, ophthalmopathy was predicted by the model a median roughly 6.4 months earlier.

The chain links TRBV19 to TRBJ2-3; D is perhaps TRBD2 (5 bases). The sample here was peripheral blood mononuclear cells (PBMCs), taken at new diagnosis, from a patient treated with antithyroid drugs. This TCR was recovered from a woman aged 30 to 39 with Graves disease. CDR3 DNA: TGTGCCAGTGGCTTGGGTAGGACTCTCGGCGCTAGCACAGATACGCAGTATTTT. Translated: CASGLGRTLGASTDTQYF.